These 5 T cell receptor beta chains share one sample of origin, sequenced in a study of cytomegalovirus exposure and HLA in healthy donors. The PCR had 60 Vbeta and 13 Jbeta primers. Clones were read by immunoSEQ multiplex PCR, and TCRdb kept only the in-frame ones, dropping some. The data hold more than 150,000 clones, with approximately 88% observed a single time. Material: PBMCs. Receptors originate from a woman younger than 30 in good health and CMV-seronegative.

The CDR3 nucleotides read TGTGCCAGCAGCTTGGCGGGGGGGCGGATTGAGCAGTTCTTC. It codes for CASSLAGGRIEQFF. This chain links TRBV11-2 with TRBJ2-1; 9 positions match TRBD2. The CDR3 is made up of 14 amino acids. V trimming: 3 bases; J trimming: 9 bases; junction bases outside the gene matches: 6. CDR1 is SGHAT and CDR2 is FQNNGV in the germline V gene.

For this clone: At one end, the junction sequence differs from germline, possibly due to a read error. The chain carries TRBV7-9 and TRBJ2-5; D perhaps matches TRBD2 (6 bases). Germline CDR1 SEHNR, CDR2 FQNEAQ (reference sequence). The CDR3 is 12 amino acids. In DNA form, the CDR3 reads TGTTCCAGCAGCTGGGGGGAAGAGACCCAGTACTTC. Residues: CSSSWGEETQYF.

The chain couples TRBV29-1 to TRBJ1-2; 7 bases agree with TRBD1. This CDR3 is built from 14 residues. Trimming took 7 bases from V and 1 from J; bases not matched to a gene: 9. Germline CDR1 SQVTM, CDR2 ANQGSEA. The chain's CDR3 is CSAEGGQINYGYTF. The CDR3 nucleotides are TGCAGCGCCGAAGGGGGACAGATTAACTATGGCTACACCTTC. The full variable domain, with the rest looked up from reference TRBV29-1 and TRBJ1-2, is SAVISQKPSRDICQRGTSLTIQCQVDSQVTMMFWYRQQPGQSLTLIATANQGSEATYESGFVIDKFPISRPNLTFSTLTVSNMSPEDSSIYLCSAEGGQINYGYTFGSGTRLTVV.

The CDR3 DNA follows: TGTGCCAGTAAGGATAGCGGCCTCTATAACAATGAGCAGTTCTTC. It specifies CASKDSGLYNNEQFF. This chain uses TRBV19 with TRBJ2-1; D perhaps matches TRBD2 (6 bases). This CDR3 has 15 amino acids. Trimming removed 7 bases from V and 5 bases from J, with 18 bases in between. CDR1 and CDR2 from the germline V gene are LNHDA and SQIVND (reference sequence).

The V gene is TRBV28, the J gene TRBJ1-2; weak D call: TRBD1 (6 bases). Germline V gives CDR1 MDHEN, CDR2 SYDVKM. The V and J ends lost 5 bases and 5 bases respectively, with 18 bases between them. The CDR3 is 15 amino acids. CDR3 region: CASSSTRGPTYGYTF. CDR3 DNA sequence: TGTGCCAGCAGTAGCACCAGGGGCCCCACTTATGGCTACACCTTC.